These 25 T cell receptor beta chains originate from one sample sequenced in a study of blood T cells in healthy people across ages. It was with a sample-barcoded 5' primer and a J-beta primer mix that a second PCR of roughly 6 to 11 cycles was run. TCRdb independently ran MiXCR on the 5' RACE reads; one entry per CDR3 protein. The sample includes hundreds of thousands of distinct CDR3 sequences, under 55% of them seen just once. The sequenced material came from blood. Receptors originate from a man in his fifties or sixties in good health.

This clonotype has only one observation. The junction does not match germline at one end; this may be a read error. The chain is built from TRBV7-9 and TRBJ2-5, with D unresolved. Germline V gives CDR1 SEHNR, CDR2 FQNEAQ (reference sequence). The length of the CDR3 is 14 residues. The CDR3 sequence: CASSAPLGFYEQCF. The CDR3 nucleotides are TGTGCCAGCAGCGCCCCCTTAGGGTTCTACGAGCAGTGCTTC.

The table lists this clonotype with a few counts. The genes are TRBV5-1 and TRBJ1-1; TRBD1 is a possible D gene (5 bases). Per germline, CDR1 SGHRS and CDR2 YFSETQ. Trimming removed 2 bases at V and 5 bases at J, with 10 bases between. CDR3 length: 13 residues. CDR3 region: CASSLNRRTEAFF. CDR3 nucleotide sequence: TGCGCCAGCAGCTTAAACAGGCGAACTGAAGCTTTCTTT.

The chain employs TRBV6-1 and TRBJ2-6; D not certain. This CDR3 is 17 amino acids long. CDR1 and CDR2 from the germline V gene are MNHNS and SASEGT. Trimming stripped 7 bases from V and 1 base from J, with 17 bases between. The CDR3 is CASTSRVSRSGANVLTF. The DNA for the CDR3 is TGTGCCAGCACCTCCCGCGTATCACGATCTGGGGCCAACGTCCTGACTTTC.

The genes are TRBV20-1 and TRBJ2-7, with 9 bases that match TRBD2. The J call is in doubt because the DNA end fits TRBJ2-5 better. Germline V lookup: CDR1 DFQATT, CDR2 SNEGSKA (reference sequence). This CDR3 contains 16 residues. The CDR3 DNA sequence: TGCAGTGCTAGAGTCCAACCAGCGGGGGGAGGGGAGACCCAGTACTTC. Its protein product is CSARVQPAGGGETQYF.

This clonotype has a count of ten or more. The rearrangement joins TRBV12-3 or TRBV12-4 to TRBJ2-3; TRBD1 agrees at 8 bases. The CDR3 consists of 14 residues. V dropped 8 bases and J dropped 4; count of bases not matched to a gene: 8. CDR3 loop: CASRWRQGSDTQYF. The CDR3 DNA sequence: TGTGCCAGCCGCTGGAGACAGGGGTCAGATACGCAGTATTTT.

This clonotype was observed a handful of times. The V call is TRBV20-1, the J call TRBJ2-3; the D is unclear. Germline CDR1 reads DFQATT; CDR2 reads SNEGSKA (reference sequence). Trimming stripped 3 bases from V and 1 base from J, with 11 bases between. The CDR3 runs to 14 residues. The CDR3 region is CSASQATRTDTQYF. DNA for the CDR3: TGCAGTGCTAGTCAGGCCACTCGCACAGATACGCAGTATTTT.

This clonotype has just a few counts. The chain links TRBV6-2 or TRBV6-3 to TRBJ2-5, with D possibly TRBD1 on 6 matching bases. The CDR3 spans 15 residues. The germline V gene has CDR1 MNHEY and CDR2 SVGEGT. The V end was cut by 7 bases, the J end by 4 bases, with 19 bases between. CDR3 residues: CASINRQRGTETQYF. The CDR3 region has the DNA TGTGCCAGCATTAACAGACAAAGGGGGACAGAGACCCAGTACTTC.

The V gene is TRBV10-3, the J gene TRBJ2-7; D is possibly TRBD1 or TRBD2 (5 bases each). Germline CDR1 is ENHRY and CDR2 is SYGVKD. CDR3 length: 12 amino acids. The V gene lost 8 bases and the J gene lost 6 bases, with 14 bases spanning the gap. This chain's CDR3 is CAIGVEGLEQYF. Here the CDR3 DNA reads TGTGCCATCGGGGTCGAGGGGCTCGAGCAGTACTTC.

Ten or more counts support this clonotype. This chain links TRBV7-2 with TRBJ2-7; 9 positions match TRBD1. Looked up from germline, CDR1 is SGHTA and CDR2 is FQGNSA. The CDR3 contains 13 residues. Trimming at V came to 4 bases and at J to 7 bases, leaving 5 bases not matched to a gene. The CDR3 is CASSWYRGQEQYF. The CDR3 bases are TGTGCCAGCAGCTGGTACAGGGGGCAAGAGCAGTACTTC.

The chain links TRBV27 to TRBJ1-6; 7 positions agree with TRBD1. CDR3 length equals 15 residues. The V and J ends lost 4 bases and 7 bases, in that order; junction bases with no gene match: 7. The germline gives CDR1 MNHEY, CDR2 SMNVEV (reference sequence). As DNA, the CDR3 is TGTGCCAGCAGTTGGGTTGGGGACAGAAATTCACCCCTCCACTTT. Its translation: CASSWVGDRNSPLHF.

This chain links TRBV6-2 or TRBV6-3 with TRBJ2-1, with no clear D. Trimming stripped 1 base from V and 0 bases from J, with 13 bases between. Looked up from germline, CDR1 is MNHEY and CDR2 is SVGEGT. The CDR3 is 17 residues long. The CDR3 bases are TGTGCCAGCAGTTACTATAAGATGCTCAGCTCCTACAATGAGCAGTTCTTC. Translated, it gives CASSYYKMLSSYNEQFF.

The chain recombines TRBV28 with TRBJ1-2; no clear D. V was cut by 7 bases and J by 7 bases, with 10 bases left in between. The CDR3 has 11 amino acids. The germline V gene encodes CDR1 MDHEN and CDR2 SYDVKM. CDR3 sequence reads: CASTSGIGYTF. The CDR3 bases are TGTGCCAGCACCTCCGGGATTGGCTACACCTTC.

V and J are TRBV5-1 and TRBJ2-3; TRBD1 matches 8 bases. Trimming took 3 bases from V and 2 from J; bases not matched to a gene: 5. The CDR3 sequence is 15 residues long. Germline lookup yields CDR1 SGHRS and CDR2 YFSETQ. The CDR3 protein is CASSSSGQVTDTQYF. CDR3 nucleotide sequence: TGCGCCAGCAGCTCCTCGGGACAGGTCACAGATACGCAGTATTTT.

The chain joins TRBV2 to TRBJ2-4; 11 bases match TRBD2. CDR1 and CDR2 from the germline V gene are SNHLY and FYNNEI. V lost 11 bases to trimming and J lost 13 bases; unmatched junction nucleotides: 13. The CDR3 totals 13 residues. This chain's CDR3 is CAGTGLADLTQYF. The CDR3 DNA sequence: TGTGCCGGAACGGGACTAGCGGACCTAACCCAGTACTTC.

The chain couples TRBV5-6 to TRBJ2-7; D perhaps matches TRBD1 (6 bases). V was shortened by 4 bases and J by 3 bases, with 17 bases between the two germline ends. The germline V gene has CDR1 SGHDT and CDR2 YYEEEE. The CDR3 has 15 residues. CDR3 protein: CASSNGQKEFYEQYF. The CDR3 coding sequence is TGTGCCAGCAGCAATGGACAGAAAGAGTTCTACGAGCAGTACTTC.

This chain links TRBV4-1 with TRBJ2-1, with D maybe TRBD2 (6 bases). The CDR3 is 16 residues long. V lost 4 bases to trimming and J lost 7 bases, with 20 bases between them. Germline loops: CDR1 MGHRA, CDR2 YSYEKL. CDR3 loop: CASSPSGVARRNEQFF. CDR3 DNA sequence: TGCGCCAGCAGCCCCTCGGGGGTGGCCCGGAGGAATGAGCAGTTCTTC.

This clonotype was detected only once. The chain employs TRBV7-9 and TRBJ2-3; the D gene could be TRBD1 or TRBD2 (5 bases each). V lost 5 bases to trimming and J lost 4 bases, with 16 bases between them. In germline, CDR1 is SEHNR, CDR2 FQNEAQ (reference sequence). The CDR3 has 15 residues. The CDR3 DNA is TGTGCCAGCAGCCCCGGGGCCTCCCGAGCAGATACGCAGTATTTT. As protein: CASSPGASRADTQYF.

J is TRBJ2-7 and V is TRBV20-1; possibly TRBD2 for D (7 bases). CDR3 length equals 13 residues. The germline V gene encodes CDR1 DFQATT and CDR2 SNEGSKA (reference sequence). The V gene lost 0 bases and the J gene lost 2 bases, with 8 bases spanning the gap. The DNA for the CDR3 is TGCAGTGCTAGAGAAGGGGGGGCCTACGAGCAGTACTTC. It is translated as CSAREGGAYEQYF.

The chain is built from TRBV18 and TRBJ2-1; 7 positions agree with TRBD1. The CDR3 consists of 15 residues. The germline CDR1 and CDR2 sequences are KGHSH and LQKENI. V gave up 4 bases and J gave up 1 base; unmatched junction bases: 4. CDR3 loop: CASSLSTGSYNEQFF. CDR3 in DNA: TGTGCCAGCTCACTCTCGACAGGGTCCTACAATGAGCAGTTCTTC.

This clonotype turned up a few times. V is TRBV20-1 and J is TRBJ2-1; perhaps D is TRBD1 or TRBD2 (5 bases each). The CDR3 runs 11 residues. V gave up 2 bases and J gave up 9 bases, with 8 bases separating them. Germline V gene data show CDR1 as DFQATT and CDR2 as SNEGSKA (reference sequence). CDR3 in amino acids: CSARPGSEQFF. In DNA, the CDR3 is TGCAGTGCTAGACCAGGGAGTGAGCAGTTCTTC.

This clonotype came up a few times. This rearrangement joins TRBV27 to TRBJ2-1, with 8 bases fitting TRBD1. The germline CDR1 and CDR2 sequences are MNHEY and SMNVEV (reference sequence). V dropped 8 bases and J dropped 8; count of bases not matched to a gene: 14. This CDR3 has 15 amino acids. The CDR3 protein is CASLQDRERIYEQFF. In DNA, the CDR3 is TGTGCCAGCCTACAGGACAGGGAAAGAATTTATGAGCAGTTCTTC.

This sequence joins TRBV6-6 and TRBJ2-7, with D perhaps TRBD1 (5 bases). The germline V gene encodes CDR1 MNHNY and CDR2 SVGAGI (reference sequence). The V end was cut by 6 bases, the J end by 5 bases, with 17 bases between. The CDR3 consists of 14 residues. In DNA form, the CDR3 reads TGTGCCAGCAGCAAACAGGTGGTTGGTAACGAGCAGTACTTC. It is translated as CASSKQVVGNEQYF.

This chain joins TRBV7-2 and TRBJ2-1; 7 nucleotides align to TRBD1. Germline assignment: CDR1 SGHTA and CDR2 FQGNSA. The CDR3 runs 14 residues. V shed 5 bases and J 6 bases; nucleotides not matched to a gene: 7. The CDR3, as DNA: TGTGCCAGCAGCACCTGGGACAGACCCAATGAGCAGTTCTTC. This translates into CASSTWDRPNEQFF.

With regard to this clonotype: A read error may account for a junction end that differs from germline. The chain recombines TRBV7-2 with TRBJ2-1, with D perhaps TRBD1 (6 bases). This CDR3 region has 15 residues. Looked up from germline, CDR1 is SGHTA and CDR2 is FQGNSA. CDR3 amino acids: CASRRDRSSYNGQFF. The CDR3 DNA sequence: TGTGCCAGCAGGAGAGACAGGAGCTCCTACAATGGGCAGTTCTTC.

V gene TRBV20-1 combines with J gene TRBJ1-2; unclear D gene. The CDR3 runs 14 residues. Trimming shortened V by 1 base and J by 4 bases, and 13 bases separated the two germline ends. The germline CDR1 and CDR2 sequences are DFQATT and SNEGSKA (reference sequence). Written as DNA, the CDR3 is TGCAGTGCTAGAGTGGGCCGGCTCCCCTATGGCTACACCTTC. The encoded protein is CSARVGRLPYGYTF.